The rows below give T cell receptor beta chains drawn from one sample of a study of blood T cell repertoires in COVID-19. Only in-frame clones appear in the TCRdb table, and some are missing; sequencing was by immunoSEQ multiplex PCR. The table shows some 170,000 clones, with roughly 87% occurring only once. Sequencing was carried out using PBMCs or T cells enriched from blood (not recorded which). These receptors were obtained from a human donor with acute COVID-19. The donor label of this sample is uncertain. CDR3s include the opening cysteine and the closing phenylalanine or tryptophan. A D gene is named only where the DNA matches it firmly. Clone size is not always given. Where it is, it says once, few, many or a class for expanded clones.

d_call j_call clone_size v_call cdr3_aa cdr3_nt
NA TRBJ1-4 NA TRBV4-3 CASSHEKSNEKLFF TGCGCCAGCAGCCACGAGAAGAGTAATGAAAAACTGTTTTTT
NA TRBJ2-7 NA TRBV6-2/TRBV6-3 CASSWTDEQYF TGTGCCAGCAGTTGGACTGACGAGCAGTACTTC
NA TRBJ2-5 NA TRBV27 CASRMTGEGETQYF TGTGCCAGCAGGATGACAGGGGAGGGAGAGACCCAGTACTTC
NA TRBJ1-1 NA TRBV13 CASSLIPGDTEAFF TGTGCCAGCAGCTTAATTCCGGGGGACACTGAAGCTTTCTTT
NA TRBJ1-3 NA TRBV10-2 CASSESGRGNTIYF TGCGCCAGCAGTGAGTCGGGCAGGGGAAACACCATATATTTT
NA TRBJ2-3 NA TRBV9 CASSVSTGSTDTQYF TGTGCCAGCAGCGTATCAACAGGGAGCACAGATACGCAGTATTTT
NA TRBJ2-5 NA TRBV18 CASSPNYQETQYF TGTGCCAGCTCACCCAACTACCAAGAGACCCAGTACTTC
TRBD1 TRBJ2-7 NA TRBV11-2 CASSLRTGVTYEQYF TGTGCCAGCAGCTTACGGACAGGGGTTACCTACGAGCAGTACTTC
NA TRBJ1-2 NA TRBV7-3 CASSANKGDSSLKF TGTGCCAGCAGCGCAAATAAGGGGGATTCGTCCCTGAAATTC
NA TRBJ1-5 NA TRBV4-2 CASSQAMGRGDQPQHF TGTGCCAGCAGCCAAGCTATGGGGAGGGGTGATCAGCCCCAGCATTTT
NA TRBJ1-2 NA TRBV9 CASSVQQGNYGYTF TGTGCCAGCAGCGTACAACAGGGTAACTATGGCTACACCTTC
NA TRBJ1-3 NA TRBV4-1 CASSQDGRIRGASPLNTIYF TGCGCCAGCAGCCAAGACGGGCGAATCAGGGGCGCGTCCCCTCTGAACACCATATATTTT
NA TRBJ2-3 few TRBV24-1 CATSLETDTQYF TGTGCCACCAGTCTAGAGACAGATACGCAGTATTTT
NA TRBJ2-7 NA TRBV13 CASSSTDSRGDGQYF TGTGCCAGCAGCTCGACGGACAGTCGGGGTGATGGGCAGTACTTC
TRBD1 TRBJ2-7 NA TRBV27 CASSWRQGRYEQYF TGTGCCAGCAGTTGGAGACAGGGGAGGTACGAGCAGTACTTC
NA TRBJ2-5 many TRBV29-1 CSVRQDKETQYF TGCAGCGTCCGACAGGACAAAGAGACCCAGTACTTC
TRBD1 TRBJ2-7 NA TRBV5-1 CASSRLDRDHEQYF TGCGCCAGCAGCCGTCTCGACAGGGACCACGAGCAGTACTTC
NA TRBJ1-2 NA TRBV18 CASSPDWEANYGYTF TGTGCCAGCTCACCGGACTGGGAGGCGAACTATGGCTACACCTTC
TRBD1 TRBJ2-1 once TRBV9 CASSDRDRGGAVNEQFF TGTGCCAGCAGCGACCGGGACAGGGGGGGAGCGGTCAATGAGCAGTTCTTC
NA TRBJ1-2 NA TRBV27 CASSFGGNYGYTF TGTGCCAGCAGTTTCGGCGGAAACTATGGCTACACCTTC
TRBD1 TRBJ1-1 once TRBV18 CASSQQGAPTEAFF TGTGCCAGCTCCCAACAGGGGGCGCCCACTGAAGCTTTCTTT
NA TRBJ1-2 NA TRBV5-1 CASSFQGSNYGYTF TGCGCCAGCAGTTTCCAGGGATCTAACTATGGCTACACCTTC
TRBD1 TRBJ2-1 once TRBV10-3 CAISTGDWDEQFF TGTGCCATCAGCACAGGGGATTGGGATGAGCAGTTCTTC
TRBD1 TRBJ1-1 NA TRBV6-6 CASSYLGQGVTEAFF TGTGCCAGCAGTTACCTGGGACAGGGAGTCACTGAAGCTTTCTTT
NA TRBJ2-7 few TRBV12-3/TRBV12-4 CASSRRYEQYF TGTGCCAGCAGTAGGCGGTACGAGCAGTACTTC
NA TRBJ1-1 NA TRBV20-1 CSAYRNTEAFF TGCAGTGCTTACAGGAACACTGAAGCTTTCTTT
NA TRBJ2-1 once TRBV27 CASSLQGNNEQFF TGTGCCAGCAGTTTACAGGGGAACAATGAGCAGTTCTTC
NA TRBJ1-2 NA TRBV11-2 CASSDPRGALGYTF TGTGCCAGCAGCGACCCACGGGGAGCCCTCGGCTACACCTTC
NA TRBJ1-6 NA TRBV11-2 CASSFDLLPNSPLHF TGTGCCAGCAGCTTTGACCTACTACCCAATTCACCCCTCCACTTT
TRBD2 TRBJ2-1 NA TRBV19 CASSIGVAGGFNYNEQFF TGTGCCAGTAGTATAGGAGTAGCGGGGGGGTTTAATTACAATGAGCAGTTCTTC
NA TRBJ2-5 NA TRBV2 CASRDYKETQYF TGTGCCAGCAGAGACTACAAAGAGACCCAGTACTTC
TRBD1 TRBJ1-2 NA TRBV5-5 CASSWGQFRGNYGYTF TGTGCCAGCAGCTGGGGACAGTTCCGAGGAAACTATGGCTACACCTTC
NA TRBJ2-3 NA TRBV5-6 CASSSADTQYF TGTGCCAGCAGCTCTGCAGATACGCAGTATTTT
NA TRBJ2-3 NA TRBV24-1 CATRGEGRTDTQYF TGTGCCACCAGGGGTGAGGGGAGGACAGATACGCAGTATTTT
NA TRBJ2-1 NA TRBV3-1/TRBV3-2 CASSQGQYSYNEQFF TGTGCCAGCAGCCAAGGGCAGTACTCCTACAATGAGCAGTTCTTC
TRBD1 TRBJ2-7 NA TRBV6-6 CASSYVPRQGAYEQYF TGTGCCAGCAGTTACGTTCCGAGACAGGGGGCCTACGAGCAGTACTTC
TRBD1 TRBJ1-3 once TRBV10-3 CAIEQGNTIYF TGTGCCATCGAACAGGGGAACACCATATATTTT
NA TRBJ2-3 once TRBV3-1/TRBV3-2 CASSQDLATLGSLADTQYF TGTGCCAGCAGCCAAGATCTCGCAACTCTAGGGAGCCTTGCAGATACGCAGTATTTT
NA TRBJ2-2 few TRBV10-2 CASSERGGTGELFF TGCGCCAGCAGTGAAAGGGGGGGCACCGGGGAGCTGTTTTTT
NA TRBJ2-7 NA TRBV6-5 CASRSQSGQYF TGTGCCAGCAGGAGTCAATCTGGGCAGTACTTC
TRBD2 TRBJ2-7 NA TRBV11-2 CASSFRRVAGGSSYEQYF TGTGCCAGCAGCTTCCGCCGAGTAGCGGGGGGGAGCTCCTACGAGCAGTACTTC
NA TRBJ2-4 NA TRBV4-2 CASSQDGWQENIQYF TGTGCCAGCAGCCAAGACGGTTGGCAGGAAAACATTCAGTACTTC